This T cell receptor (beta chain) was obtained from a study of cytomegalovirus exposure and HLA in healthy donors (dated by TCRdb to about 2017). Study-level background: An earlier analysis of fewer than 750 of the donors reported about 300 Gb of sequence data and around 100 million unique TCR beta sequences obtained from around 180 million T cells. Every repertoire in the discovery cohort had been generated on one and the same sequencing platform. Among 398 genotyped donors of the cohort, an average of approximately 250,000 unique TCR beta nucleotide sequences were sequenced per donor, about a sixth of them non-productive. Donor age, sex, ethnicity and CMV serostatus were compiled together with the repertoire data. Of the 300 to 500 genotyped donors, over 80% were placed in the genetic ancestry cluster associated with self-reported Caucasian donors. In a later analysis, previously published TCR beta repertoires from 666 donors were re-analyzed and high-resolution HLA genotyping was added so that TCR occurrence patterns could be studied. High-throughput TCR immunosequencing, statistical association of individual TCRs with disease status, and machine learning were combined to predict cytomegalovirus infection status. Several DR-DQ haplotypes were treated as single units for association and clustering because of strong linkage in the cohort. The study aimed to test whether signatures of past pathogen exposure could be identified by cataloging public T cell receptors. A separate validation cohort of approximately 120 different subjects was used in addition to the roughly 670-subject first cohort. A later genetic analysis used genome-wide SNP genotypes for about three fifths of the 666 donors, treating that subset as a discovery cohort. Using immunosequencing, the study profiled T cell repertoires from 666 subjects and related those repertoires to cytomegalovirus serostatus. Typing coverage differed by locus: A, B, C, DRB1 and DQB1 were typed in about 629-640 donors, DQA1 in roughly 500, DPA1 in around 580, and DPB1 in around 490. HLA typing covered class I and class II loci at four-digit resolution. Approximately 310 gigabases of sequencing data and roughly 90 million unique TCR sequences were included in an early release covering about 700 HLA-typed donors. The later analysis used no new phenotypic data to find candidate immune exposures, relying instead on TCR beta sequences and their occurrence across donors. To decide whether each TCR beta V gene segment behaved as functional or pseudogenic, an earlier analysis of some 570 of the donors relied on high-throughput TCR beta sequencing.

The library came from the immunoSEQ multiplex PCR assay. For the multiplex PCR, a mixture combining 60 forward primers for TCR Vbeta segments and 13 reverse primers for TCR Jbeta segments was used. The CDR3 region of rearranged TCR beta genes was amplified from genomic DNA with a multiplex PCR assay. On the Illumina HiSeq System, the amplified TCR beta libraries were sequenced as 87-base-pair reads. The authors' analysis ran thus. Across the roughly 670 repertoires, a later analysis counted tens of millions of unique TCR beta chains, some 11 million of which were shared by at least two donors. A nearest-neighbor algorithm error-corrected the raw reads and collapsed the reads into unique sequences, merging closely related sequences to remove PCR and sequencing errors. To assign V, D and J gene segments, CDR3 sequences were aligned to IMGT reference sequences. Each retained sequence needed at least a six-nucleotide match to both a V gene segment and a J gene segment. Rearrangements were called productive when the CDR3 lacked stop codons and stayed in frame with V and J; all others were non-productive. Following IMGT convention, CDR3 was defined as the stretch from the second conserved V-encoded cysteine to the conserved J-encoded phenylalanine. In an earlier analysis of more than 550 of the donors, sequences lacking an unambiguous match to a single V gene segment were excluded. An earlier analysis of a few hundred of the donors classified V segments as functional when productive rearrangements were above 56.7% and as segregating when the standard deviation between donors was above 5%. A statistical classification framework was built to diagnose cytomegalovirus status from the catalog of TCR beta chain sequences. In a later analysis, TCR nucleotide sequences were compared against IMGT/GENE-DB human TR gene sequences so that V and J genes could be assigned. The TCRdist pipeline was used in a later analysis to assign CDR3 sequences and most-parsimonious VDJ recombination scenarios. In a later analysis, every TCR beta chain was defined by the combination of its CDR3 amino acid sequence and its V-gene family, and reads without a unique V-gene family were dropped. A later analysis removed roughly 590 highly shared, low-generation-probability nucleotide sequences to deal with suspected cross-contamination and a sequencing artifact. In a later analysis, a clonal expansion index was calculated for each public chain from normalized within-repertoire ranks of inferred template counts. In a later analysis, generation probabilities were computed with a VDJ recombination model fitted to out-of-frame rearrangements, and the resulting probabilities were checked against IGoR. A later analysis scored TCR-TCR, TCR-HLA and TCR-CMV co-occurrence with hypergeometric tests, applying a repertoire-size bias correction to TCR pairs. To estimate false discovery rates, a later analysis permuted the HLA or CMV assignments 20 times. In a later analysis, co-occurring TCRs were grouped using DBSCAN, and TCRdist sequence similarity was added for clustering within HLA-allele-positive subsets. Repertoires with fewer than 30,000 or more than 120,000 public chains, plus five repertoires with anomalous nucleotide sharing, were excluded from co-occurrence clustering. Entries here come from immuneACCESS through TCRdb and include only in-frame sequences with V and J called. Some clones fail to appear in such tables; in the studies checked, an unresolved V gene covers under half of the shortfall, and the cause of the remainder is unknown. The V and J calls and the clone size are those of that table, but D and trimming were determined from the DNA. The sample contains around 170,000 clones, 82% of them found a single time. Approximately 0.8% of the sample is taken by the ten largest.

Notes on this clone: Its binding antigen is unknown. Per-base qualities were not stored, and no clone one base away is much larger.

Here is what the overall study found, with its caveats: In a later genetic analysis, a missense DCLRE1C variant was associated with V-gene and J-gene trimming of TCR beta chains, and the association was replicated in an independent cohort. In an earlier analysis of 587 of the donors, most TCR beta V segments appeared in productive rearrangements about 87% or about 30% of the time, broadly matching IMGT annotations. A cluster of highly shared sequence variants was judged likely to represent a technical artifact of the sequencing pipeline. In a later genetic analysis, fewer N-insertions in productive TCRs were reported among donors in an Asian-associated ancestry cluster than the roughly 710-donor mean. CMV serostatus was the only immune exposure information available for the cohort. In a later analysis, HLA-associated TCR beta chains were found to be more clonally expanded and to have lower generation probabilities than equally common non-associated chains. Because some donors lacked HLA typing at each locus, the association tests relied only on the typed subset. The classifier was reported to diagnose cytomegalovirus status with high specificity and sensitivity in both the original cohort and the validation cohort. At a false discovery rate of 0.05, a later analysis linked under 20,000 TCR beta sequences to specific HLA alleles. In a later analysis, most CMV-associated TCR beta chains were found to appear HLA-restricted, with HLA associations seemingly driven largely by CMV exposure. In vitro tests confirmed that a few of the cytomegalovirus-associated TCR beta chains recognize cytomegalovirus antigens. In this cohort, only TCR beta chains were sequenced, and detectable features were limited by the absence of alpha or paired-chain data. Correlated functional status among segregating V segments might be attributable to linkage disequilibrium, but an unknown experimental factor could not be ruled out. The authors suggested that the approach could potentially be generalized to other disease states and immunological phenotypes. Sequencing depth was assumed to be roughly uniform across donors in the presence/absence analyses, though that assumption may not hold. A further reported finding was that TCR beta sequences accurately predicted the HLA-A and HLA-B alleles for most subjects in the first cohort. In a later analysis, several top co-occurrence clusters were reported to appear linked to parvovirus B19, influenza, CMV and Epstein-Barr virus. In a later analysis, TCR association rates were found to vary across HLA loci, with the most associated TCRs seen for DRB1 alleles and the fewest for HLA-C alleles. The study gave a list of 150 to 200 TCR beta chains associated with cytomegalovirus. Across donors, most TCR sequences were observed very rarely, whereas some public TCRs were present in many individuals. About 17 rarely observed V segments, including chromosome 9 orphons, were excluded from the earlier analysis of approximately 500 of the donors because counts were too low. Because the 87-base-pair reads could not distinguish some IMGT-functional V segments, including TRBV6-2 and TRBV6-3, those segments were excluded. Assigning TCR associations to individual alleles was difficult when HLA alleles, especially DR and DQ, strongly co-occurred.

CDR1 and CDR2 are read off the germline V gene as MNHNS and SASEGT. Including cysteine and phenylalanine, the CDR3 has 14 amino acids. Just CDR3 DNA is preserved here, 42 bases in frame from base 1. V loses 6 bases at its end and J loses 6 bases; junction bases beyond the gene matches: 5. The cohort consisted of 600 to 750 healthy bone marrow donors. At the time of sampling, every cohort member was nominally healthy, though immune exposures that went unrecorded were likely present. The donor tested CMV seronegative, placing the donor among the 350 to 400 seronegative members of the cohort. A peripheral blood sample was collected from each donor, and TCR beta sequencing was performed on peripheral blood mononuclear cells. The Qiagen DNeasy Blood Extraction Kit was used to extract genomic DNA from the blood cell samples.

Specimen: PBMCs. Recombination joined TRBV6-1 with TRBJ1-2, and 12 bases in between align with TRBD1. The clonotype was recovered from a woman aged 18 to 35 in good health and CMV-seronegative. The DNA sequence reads TGTGCCAGCAGCGTGGGACAGGGGGCGAATGGCTACACCTTC. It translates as CASSVGQGANGYTF.